This TCR beta chain was captured in a study of cytomegalovirus exposure and HLA in healthy donors. Whole-study results and caveats: The authors listed over 150 TCR beta chains as cytomegalovirus-associated.

V was clipped by 5 bases and J by 6 bases, with 11 bases between them. Germline V lookup: CDR1 SGHVS, CDR2 FNYEAQ. The CDR3 has 12 residues. The PCR made use of 60 Vbeta and 13 Jbeta primers. Assay: immunoSEQ multiplex PCR; the TCRdb copy retains only in-frame clones and omits some. The sample contains 150,000 to 200,000 clones, about 76% of which appear only once. On this clone: Its antigen remains unknown.

The chain couples TRBV7-6 to TRBJ2-7; D not resolved. Material for sequencing was PBMCs. The TCR originated in a male donor in good health and CMV-seropositive. Here the CDR3 DNA reads TGTGCCAGCAGCGCCCCGATGAGCGAGCAGTACTTC. Its protein is CASSAPMSEQYF.